This T cell receptor beta chain was captured by sequencing in a study of CD8 T cells in Susac syndrome. The V end was cut by 1 base, the J end by 6 bases, with 9 bases between. The CDR3 is made up of 13 amino acids. Germline V gene data show CDR1 as PRHDT and CDR2 as FYEKMQ (reference sequence). CD8+ and CD4+ T cells taken from blood had their TCR beta sequenced. RNA in amounts of roughly 0.5 to 1 ug was reverse transcribed with random hexamers. TCRdb processed the immunoSEQ multiplex PCR reads anew with MiXCR; each CDR3 protein has one entry. The sample records under 70,000 distinct CDR3 sequences, more than 80% being singletons.

The sequenced sample consisted of CD8+ T cells from PBMCs. This TCR was recovered from a human donor in good health. The chain uses TRBV13 and TRBJ1-1; D uncertain. The CDR3 DNA is TGTGCCAGCAGCTTAGAGATAATCCCTGAAGCTTTCTTT. Amino acid sequence: CASSLEIIPEAFF.